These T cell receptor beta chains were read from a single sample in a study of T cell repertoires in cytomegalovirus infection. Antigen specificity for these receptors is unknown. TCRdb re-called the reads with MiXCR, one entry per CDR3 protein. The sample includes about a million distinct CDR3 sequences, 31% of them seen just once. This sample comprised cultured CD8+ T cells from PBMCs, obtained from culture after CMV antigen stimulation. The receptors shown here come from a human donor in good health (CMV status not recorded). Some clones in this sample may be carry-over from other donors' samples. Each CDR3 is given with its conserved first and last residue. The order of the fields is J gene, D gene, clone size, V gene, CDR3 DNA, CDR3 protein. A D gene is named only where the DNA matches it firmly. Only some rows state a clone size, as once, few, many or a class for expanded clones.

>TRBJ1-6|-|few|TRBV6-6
TGTGCCAGCAGTTACTCGATGGAGGGGGATAATTCACCCCTCCACTTT
CASSYSMEGDNSPLHF
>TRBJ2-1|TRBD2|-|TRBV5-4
TGTGCCAGCAGCTTTGGGGAGGGGTACAATGAGCAGTTCTTC
CASSFGEGYNEQFF
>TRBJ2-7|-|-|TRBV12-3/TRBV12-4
TGTGCCAGCAGCGAAACTGGGACACACTCTATTGGAGAGCAGTACTTC
CASSETGTHSIGEQYF
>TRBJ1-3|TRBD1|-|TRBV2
TGTGCCAGCAGTTCCCCGGGACAGGACTCTGGAAACACCATATATTTT
CASSSPGQDSGNTIYF
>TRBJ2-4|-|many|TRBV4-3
TGCGCCAGCAGCCAAGATCGCAAGGACGTCCCTTACTTC
CASSQDRKDVPYF
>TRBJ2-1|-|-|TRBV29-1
TGCAGCGTTGAAGGGTATCTTAGAAGGGGGGCCTCCTACAATGAGCAGTTCTTC
CSVEGYLRRGASYNEQFF
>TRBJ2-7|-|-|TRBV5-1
TGCGCCAGCAGCTTGGGGGACGTATCTTCCTACGAGCAGTACTTC
CASSLGDVSSYEQYF
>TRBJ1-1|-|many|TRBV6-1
TGTGCCAGCAGTTGGGTGAACACTGAAGCTTTCTTT
CASSWVNTEAFF
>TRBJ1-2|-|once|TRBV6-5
TGTGCCAGCAGTCCGATGAACTGTGGCTACACCTTC
CASSPMNCGYTF
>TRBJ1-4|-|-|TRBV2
TGTGCCAGCAGTGATTGGAGACCGGGACAACATGTTTTT
CASSDWRPGQHVF
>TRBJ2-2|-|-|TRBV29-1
TGCAGCGTTGTTTTGGACGGGGGGGAGCTGTTTTTT
CSVVLDGGELFF
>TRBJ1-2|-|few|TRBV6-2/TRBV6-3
TGTGCCAGCACCCCCGTCGTTCGGGGGGCCTCCTACTATGGCTACACCTTC
CASTPVVRGASYYGYTF
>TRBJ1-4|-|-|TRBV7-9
TGTGCCAGCAGCTTAGCACTTCGCCGAACGGAGGAAAAACTGTTTTTT
CASSLALRRTEEKLFF
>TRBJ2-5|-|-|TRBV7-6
TGTGCCAGCAGCTACAGAACCTTGGAGACCCAGTACTTC
CASSYRTLETQYF
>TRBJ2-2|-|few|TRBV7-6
TGTGCCAGCAGCTTAGAGCCGAGCGGGCCCGGGAACACCGGGGAGCTGTTTTTT
CASSLEPSGPGNTGELFF
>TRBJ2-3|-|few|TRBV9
TGTGCCAGCAGCGTAGAGGCTAGCGCGGGGGATACGCAGTATTTT
CASSVEASAGDTQYF
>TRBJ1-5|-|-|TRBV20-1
TGCAGTGCTAGCGGGGGACCCGGCAATCAGCCCCAGCATTTT
CSASGGPGNQPQHF
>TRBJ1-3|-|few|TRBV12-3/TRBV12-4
TGTGCCAGCAGTTCCGCATACAGGTTTCTAGTACCTGGAAACACCATATATTTT
CASSSAYRFLVPGNTIYF
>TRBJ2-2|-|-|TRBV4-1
TGCGCCAGCACAGGGGTCACCGGGGAGCTGTTTTTT
CASTGVTGELFF
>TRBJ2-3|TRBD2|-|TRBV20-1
TGCAGTGCTAGAGGGAGCGGGGGGGATCATCTGTACACAGATACGCAGTATTTT
CSARGSGGDHLYTDTQYF
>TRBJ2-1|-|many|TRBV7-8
TGTGCCAGCAGCAAGCAGGTTAATGAGCAGTTCTTC
CASSKQVNEQFF
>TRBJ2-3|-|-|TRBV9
TGTGCCAGCAGCGGGACGTTGGGGGGCTTCACAGATACGCAGTATTTT
CASSGTLGGFTDTQYF
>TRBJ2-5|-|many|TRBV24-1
TGTGCCACCAGTGACAAGCGTCAGGGACGGGAGACCCAGTACTTC
CATSDKRQGRETQYF
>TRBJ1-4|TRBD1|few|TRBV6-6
TGTGCCAGCAGTTACCCTCGTCAGCTCCCGATTCCCGGGACAGATCTTGAAAAACTGTTTTTT
CASSYPRQLPIPGTDLEKLFF
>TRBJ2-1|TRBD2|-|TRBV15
TGTGCCACCAGCAGAGAAGCGGGGATTTACAATGAGCAGTTCTTC
CATSREAGIYNEQFF
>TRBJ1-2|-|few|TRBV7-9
TGTGCCAGCAGCTTAGCGGAGACAGGCTATGGCTACACCTTC
CASSLAETGYGYTF
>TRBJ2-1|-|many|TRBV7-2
TGTGCCAGCAGAAACAATGAGCAGTTCTTC
CASRNNEQFF
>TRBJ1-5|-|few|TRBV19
TGTGCCAGTAGCCGGGGTCTAAGCAATCAGCCCCAGCATTTT
CASSRGLSNQPQHF
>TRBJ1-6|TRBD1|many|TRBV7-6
TGTGCCAGCAGCTTAGCTAGGGACAGCCTGTCACCCCTCCACTTT
CASSLARDSLSPLHF
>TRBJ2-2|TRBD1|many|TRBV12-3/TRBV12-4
TGTGCCAGCAGGGGACAGGGGGAGAACACCGGGGAGCTGTTTTTT
CASRGQGENTGELFF
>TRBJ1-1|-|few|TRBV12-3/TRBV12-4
TGTGCCAGCAACCCCCGGGACGGAATGAACACTGAAGCTTTCTTT
CASNPRDGMNTEAFF
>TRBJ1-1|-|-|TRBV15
TGTGCCACCAGCATCATCATGAACACTGAAGCTTTCTTT
CATSIIMNTEAFF
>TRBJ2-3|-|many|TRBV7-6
TGTGCCAGCAGCTTAGCTGTTACACCGGTCACAGATACGCAGTATTTT
CASSLAVTPVTDTQYF
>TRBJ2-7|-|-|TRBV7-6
TGTGCCAGCAGCTTAGAGGCAGCACCCTCCTACGAGCAGTACTTC
CASSLEAAPSYEQYF